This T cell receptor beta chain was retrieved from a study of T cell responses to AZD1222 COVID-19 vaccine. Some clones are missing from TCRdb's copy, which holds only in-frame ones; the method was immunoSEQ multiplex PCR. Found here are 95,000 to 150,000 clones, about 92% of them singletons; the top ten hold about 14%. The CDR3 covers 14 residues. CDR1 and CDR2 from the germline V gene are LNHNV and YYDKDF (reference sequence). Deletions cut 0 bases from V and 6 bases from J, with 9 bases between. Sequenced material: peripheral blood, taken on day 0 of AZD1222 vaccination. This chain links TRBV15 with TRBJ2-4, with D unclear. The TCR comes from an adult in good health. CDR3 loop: CATSRDRGANIQYF. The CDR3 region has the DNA TGTGCCACCAGCAGAGATCGAGGAGCAAACATTCAGTACTTC.